These 29 T cell receptor beta chains were sequenced from one sample in a study of Graves' ophthalmopathy and Graves' hyperthyroidism. CDR3 regions of TCR beta were amplified from RNA transcripts. Scientists carried out first-round RT-PCR using HTBI primers and then a second-round multiplex PCR. TCRdb re-called the multiplex PCR reads with MiXCR, one entry per CDR3 protein. The data contain 740,000 or so distinct CDR3 sequences, about 44% of them singletons. Sequencing was carried out using peripheral blood. The receptors here all came from an adult man with Graves' ophthalmopathy.

This rearrangement joins TRBV15 to TRBJ1-1; 10 nucleotides agree with TRBD1. Per the germline V gene, CDR1 is LNHNV and CDR2 is YYDKDF (reference sequence). The V segment lost 6 bases and the J segment 3 bases; nucleotides outside the gene matches: 4. The CDR3 is 14 residues long. CDR3 DNA: TGTGCCACCAGAGAGACAGGGGGCTACACTGAAGCTTTCTTT. This codes for CATRETGGYTEAFF.

The V and J genes are TRBV24-1 and TRBJ2-1, with unresolved D. CDR3 length: 11 amino acids. Trimming stripped 9 bases from V and 3 bases from J, with 5 bases between. Germline V gene data show CDR1 as KGHDR and CDR2 as SFDVKD. The CDR3 region has the DNA TGTGCCACCCGGTTCTACAATGAGCAGTTCTTC. This encodes CATRFYNEQFF.

This clonotype was seen at least ten times. The chain recombines TRBV29-1 with TRBJ2-2; D is possibly TRBD2 (5 bases). Trimming pared 4 bases from V and 4 bases from J, leaving 13 bases between. The CDR3 is 14 residues long. Germline-derived CDR1 and CDR2 are SQVTM and ANQGSEA. Here the CDR3 reads CSVGRGPGTGELFF. As DNA, the CDR3 is TGCAGCGTTGGTAGAGGGCCGGGCACCGGGGAGCTGTTTTTT.

The chain joins TRBV25-1 to TRBJ1-4, with D uncertain. This CDR3 has 14 residues. Trimming cost V 6 bases and J 7 bases, with 15 bases left between them. Germline-derived CDR1 and CDR2 are MGHDK and SYGVNS. The CDR3 loop is CASSPTVGFEKLFF. The CDR3 region has the DNA TGTGCCAGCAGCCCGACTGTGGGATTTGAAAAACTGTTTTTT.

The J gene is TRBJ2-7, the V gene TRBV19; 8 nucleotides agree with TRBD2. The germline V gene has CDR1 LNHDA and CDR2 SQIVND (reference sequence). After removal of 6 bases from V and 0 bases from J, the junction contained 7 bases not matched to a gene. There are 15 residues in the CDR3. CDR3 in amino acids: CASSRGAGASYEQYF. CDR3 DNA sequence: TGTGCCAGTAGCCGGGGAGCGGGAGCCTCCTACGAGCAGTACTTC.

This clonotype appeared many times. V gene TRBV7-9 combines with J gene TRBJ1-4, with D tentatively TRBD1 (5 bases). The CDR3 has 14 amino acids. Germline CDR1 SEHNR, CDR2 FQNEAQ (reference sequence). Trimming shortened V by 4 bases and J by 3 bases, and 9 bases separated the two germline ends. In nucleotides, the CDR3 is TGTGCCAGCAGCTCTCAGGGACCTAATGAAAAACTGTTTTTT. This encodes CASSSQGPNEKLFF.

The V call is TRBV15, the J call TRBJ2-5; D is possibly TRBD2 (6 bases). The length of the CDR3 is 16 residues. The germline CDR1 and CDR2 sequences are LNHNV and YYDKDF (reference sequence). V was cut by 0 bases and J by 2 bases, with 13 bases left in between. CDR3 loop: CATSRDTTGVQETQYF. CDR3 sequence (DNA): TGTGCCACCAGCAGAGATACGACGGGGGTGCAAGAGACCCAGTACTTC. The full variable domain, rest sourced from reference TRBV15 and TRBJ2-5, is DAMVIQNPRYQVTQFGKPVTLSCSQTLNHNVMYWYQQKSSQAPKLLFHYYDKDFNNEADTPDNFQSRRPNTSFCFLDIRSPGLGDTAMYLCATSRDTTGVQETQYFGPGTRLLVL.

This clonotype was seen repeatedly, ten times or more. This chain uses TRBV20-1 with TRBJ1-1; D ambiguous. Deletions cut 5 bases from V and 1 base from J, with 8 bases between. This CDR3 comprises 12 residues. The germline CDR1 and CDR2 sequences are DFQATT and SNEGSKA (reference sequence). The CDR3 nucleotides are TGCAGTGCTCCCAGTGGGAACACTGAAGCTTTCTTT. It encodes CSAPSGNTEAFF.

The V gene is TRBV9, the J gene TRBJ2-7; the D is unclear. There are 14 residues in the CDR3. Between the trimmed V and J ends, which lost 0 bases and 5 bases, there was a span of 12 bases. CDR1 is SGDLS, CDR2 YYNGEE, per germline. The DNA of the CDR3 is TGTGCCAGCAGCGTAGAGAGCGTTTCCGACGAGCAGTACTTC. Its translation: CASSVESVSDEQYF. The entire variable domain, with the rest obtained from reference TRBV9 and TRBJ2-7, is as follows: DSGVTQTPKHLITATGQRVTLRCSPRSGDLSVYWYQQSLDQGLQFLIQYYNGEERAKGNILERFSAQQFPDLHSELNLSSLELGDSALYFCASSVESVSDEQYFGPGTRLTVT.

This clonotype has at least ten counts. The chain joins TRBV7-8 to TRBJ2-7; D is tentatively TRBD1 or TRBD2 (5 bases each). The V end was cut by 5 bases, the J end by 2 bases, with 10 bases between. Germline values: CDR1 SGHVS, CDR2 FQNEAQ. The CDR3 totals 13 residues. The DNA for the CDR3 is TGTGCCAGCAGCCGAGGGGTGACCTACGAGCAGTACTTC. Amino acid sequence: CASSRGVTYEQYF.

This clonotype occurred a few times. This rearrangement joins TRBV24-1 to TRBJ1-5; 7 nucleotides align to TRBD1. The CDR3 has 15 amino acids. Germline CDR1 and CDR2: KGHDR and SFDVKD. V lost 11 bases to trimming and J lost 6 bases; unmatched junction nucleotides: 15. CDR3 sequence (DNA): TGTGCCAGCAGGCCCGGGACAGACGGGGGTCAGCCCCAGCATTTT. This encodes CASRPGTDGGQPQHF.

The rearrangement joins TRBV7-9 to TRBJ2-7; D remains ambiguous. The V end was cut by 1 base, the J end by 3 bases, with 10 bases between. CDR3 length: 14 amino acids. Germline V lookup: CDR1 SEHNR, CDR2 FQNEAQ (reference sequence). CDR3 amino acids: CASSLGLTFYEQYF. The CDR3 coding sequence is TGTGCCAGCAGCTTAGGACTGACCTTCTACGAGCAGTACTTC. Looking up the rest from reference TRBV7-9 and TRBJ2-7 gives the full variable domain: DTGVSQNPRHKITKRGQNVTFRCDPISEHNRLYWYRQTLGQGPEFLTYFQNEAQLEKSRLLSDRFSAERPKGSFSTLEIQRTEQGDSAMYLCASSLGLTFYEQYFGPGTRLTVT.

The J gene is TRBJ1-1, the V gene TRBV6-6, with TRBD1 identical over 7 bases. The CDR3 spans 14 residues. CDR1 MNHNY and CDR2 SVGAGI come from the germline V gene (reference sequence). The J segment lost 5 bases and the V segment lost 7 bases, leaving 10 bases of the junction unmatched. The chain's CDR3 is CASNGRTGGTEAFF. The CDR3 bases are TGTGCCAGCAACGGAAGGACAGGTGGGACTGAAGCTTTCTTT.

This chain joins TRBV20-1 and TRBJ1-5; no firm D call. Germline V CDR1 and CDR2: DFQATT, SNEGSKA (reference sequence). The V gene lost 5 bases and the J gene lost 0 bases, with 8 bases spanning the gap. The CDR3 extends over 13 amino acids. The CDR3 loop is CSAPLNSNQPQHF. CDR3 in DNA: TGCAGTGCTCCATTGAATAGCAATCAGCCCCAGCATTTT.

This rearrangement joins TRBV25-1 to TRBJ2-6; possible D gene TRBD1, 6 bases. Between the trimmed V and J ends, which lost 9 bases and 8 bases, there was a span of 17 bases. There are 14 residues in the CDR3. The germline V gene has CDR1 MGHDK and CDR2 SYGVNS. The DNA of the CDR3 is TGTGCCAGAACAGGGTCTGGGGCGACCAACGTCCTGACTTTC. This gives the protein CARTGSGATNVLTF.

With regard to this clonotype: The junction departs from germline at one end; a sequencing error may be responsible. The chain links TRBV4-3 to TRBJ2-5; D remains unclear. CDR3 length: 16 residues. Germline assignment: CDR1 LGHNA and CDR2 YSLEER. CDR3 in amino acids: CASSQDNTSDQETQCF. The DNA for the CDR3 is TGCGCCAGCAGCCAAGATAATACCAGCGACCAAGAGACCCAGTGCTTC.

This clonotype was recorded at least ten times. The chain employs TRBV7-9 and TRBJ2-5; 10 bases line up with TRBD1. Trimming at V came to 1 base and at J to 1 base, leaving 0 bases not matched to a gene. The CDR3 has 15 amino acids. The germline V gene has CDR1 SEHNR and CDR2 FQNEAQ (reference sequence). CDR3 nucleotide sequence: TGTGCCAGCAGCTTAGGGGACAGGGGCCAAGAGACCCAGTACTTC. Translating gives CASSLGDRGQETQYF. The full variable domain, in which reference TRBV7-9 and TRBJ2-5 provide the parts outside the CDR3, is DTGVSQNPRHKITKRGQNVTFRCDPISEHNRLYWYRQTLGQGPEFLTYFQNEAQLEKSRLLSDRFSAERPKGSFSTLEIQRTEQGDSAMYLCASSLGDRGQETQYFGPGTRLLVL.

For this clonotype: Since a much larger clone is just one base distant, this may be a read error. The rearrangement joins TRBV10-3 to TRBJ1-4; tentative D call: TRBD1 (6 bases). CDR3 length: 16 residues. V was pared by 6 bases and J by 6 bases, with 20 bases between. From germline, CDR1 is ENHRY and CDR2 SYGVKD. CDR3 DNA sequence: TGTGCCATCAGGAGTGGGGGGGCCGAGGATGATGAAAAACTGTTTTTT. It encodes CAIRSGGAEDDEKLFF.

This clonotype occurred once. The genes are TRBV10-3 and TRBJ1-2; 9 nucleotides line up with TRBD1. CDR3 length: 20 amino acids. Trimming at V came to 6 bases and at J to 2 bases, leaving 22 bases not matched to a gene. The germline CDR1 and CDR2 sequences are ENHRY and SYGVKD. CDR3: CAIRTGTEMNRGRKNYGYTF. CDR3 in DNA: TGTGCCATCAGGACAGGGACGGAGATGAACAGGGGGCGCAAAAACTATGGCTACACCTTC.

V and J are TRBV19 and TRBJ2-7; a possible D gene is TRBD1 (6 bases). CDR1 LNHDA and CDR2 SQIVND come from the germline V gene (reference sequence). Between the trimmed V and J ends, which lost 9 bases and 1 base, there was a span of 16 bases. The CDR3 has 14 amino acids. The CDR3 coding sequence is TGTGCCAGCGCGAAGGTGGACAGATCCTACGAGCAGTACTTC. This gives the protein CASAKVDRSYEQYF.

This chain connects TRBV5-1 to TRBJ1-5; no clear D. CDR1 SGHRS and CDR2 YFSETQ come from the germline V gene. Deletions cut 2 bases from V and 11 bases from J, with 14 bases between. The CDR3 length is 13 residues. Here the CDR3 DNA reads TGCGCCAGCAGCTTCGATGCGGAAGAGACCCAGCATTTT. It codes for CASSFDAEETQHF.

This clonotype has just a few counts. The chain employs TRBV4-2 and TRBJ1-2, with D possibly matching TRBD1 (6 bases). The CDR3 contains 16 residues. Germline lookup yields CDR1 LGHNA and CDR2 YNFKEQ. V lost 4 bases and J 4 bases, leaving 19 bases between the germline ends. The chain's CDR3 is CASSPTRGSTFYGYTF. The CDR3 nucleotides are TGTGCCAGCAGCCCAACAAGGGGGAGTACCTTCTATGGCTACACCTTC.

This clonotype was counted at least ten times. The V gene is TRBV10-3, the J gene TRBJ1-1, with 9 nucleotides matching TRBD1. Germline V lookup: CDR1 ENHRY, CDR2 SYGVKD. The V and J ends lost 0 bases and 11 bases, in that order; junction bases with no gene match: 13. This CDR3 is built from 16 residues. The CDR3 protein is CAISESSPGTGSRAFF. CDR3 coding DNA: TGTGCCATCAGTGAGTCGTCCCCCGGGACAGGGAGCAGGGCTTTCTTT.

This clonotype was picked up many times. The chain couples TRBV10-3 to TRBJ1-4, with 9 bases matching TRBD1. V lost 3 bases to trimming and J lost 8 bases; unmatched junction nucleotides: 7. CDR1 ENHRY and CDR2 SYGVKD come from the germline V gene. The CDR3 covers 15 residues. This CDR3 is CAISDPGQGGEKLFF. CDR3 DNA sequence: TGTGCCATCAGTGACCCGGGACAGGGCGGAGAAAAACTGTTTTTT.

The chain employs TRBV20-1 and TRBJ2-7; 7 nucleotides match TRBD1. V was clipped by 3 bases and J by 0 bases; unmatched bases: 5. This CDR3 is built from 14 residues. Per germline, CDR1 DFQATT and CDR2 SNEGSKA (reference sequence). CDR3 DNA sequence: TGCAGTGCTAGTCCGGACAGGCGCTCCTACGAGCAGTACTTC. This codes for CSASPDRRSYEQYF.

The V gene is TRBV7-9, the J gene TRBJ2-7; TRBD1 or TRBD2 may be the D gene (5 bases each). V was trimmed by 3 bases and J by 6 bases, leaving 15 bases between them. The CDR3 totals 14 residues. Germline V gene lookup returns CDR1 SEHNR and CDR2 FQNEAQ (reference sequence). CDR3 loop: CASSLRGWGGEQYF. For the CDR3, the DNA is TGTGCCAGCAGCTTGAGGGGATGGGGTGGCGAGCAGTACTTC.

The chain carries TRBV11-2 and TRBJ1-1, with D uncertain. Germline CDR1 reads SGHAT; CDR2 reads FQNNGV. This CDR3 region has 13 residues. Trimming removed 2 bases at V and 7 bases at J, with 11 bases between. CDR3 region: CASSLNGRNEAFF. The CDR3 DNA sequence: TGTGCCAGCAGCTTAAACGGGAGAAATGAAGCTTTCTTT.

Remarks on this clonotype: A read error is possible here, since a much larger clone lies one base away. The CDR3: CASSQDRSSGANDLTF. The CDR3 bases are TGTGCCAGCAGCCAAGATCGGAGCTCTGGGGCCAACGACCTGACTTTC. J is TRBJ2-6 and V is TRBV2; D might be TRBD1 (5 bases). The CDR3 totals 16 residues. Per the germline V gene, CDR1 is SNHLY and CDR2 is FYNNEI. Looking up the rest from reference TRBV2 and TRBJ2-6 gives the full variable domain: EPEVTQTPSHQVTQMGQEVILRCVPISNHLYFYWYRQILGQKVEFLVSFYNNEISEKSEIFDDQFSVERPDGSNFTLKIRSTKLEDSAMYFCASSQDRSSGANDLTFGAGSRLTVL.

This clonotype has only a few counts. A much larger clonotype is one base distant, so this may be a read error. The chain employs TRBV9 and TRBJ2-5, with a weak D call TRBD1 (5 bases). CDR3 length equals 14 residues. Trimming shortened V by 0 bases and J by 1 base, and 7 bases separated the two germline ends. Germline V gene sequence: CDR1 SGDLS, CDR2 YYNGEE. The CDR3 protein is CASSVGQLQETQYF. DNA for the CDR3: TGTGCCAGCAGCGTAGGACAGCTCCAAGAGACCCAGTACTTC.